This T cell receptor beta chain is from a study of a mutant IDH1 vaccine in newly diagnosed glioma. In regard to this clone: As yet, its antigen is unknown.

Time point denoted: week 35, safety follow-up. Vaccine doses each comprised 300 ug of mutant IDH1 20-mer peptide, with topical imiquimod. Generated by immunoSEQ multiplex PCR, the TCRdb table keeps only in-frame clones and is missing some. The repertoire holds 60,000 or so clones, with 84% as singletons. The CDR3 consists of 14 residues. Germline V gene data show CDR1 as MNHEY and CDR2 as SVGAGI. With 2 bases removed from V and 1 base from J, the gap between germline ends came to 8 bases. Sequencing used PBMCs, obtained from a glioma patient whose treatment included an IDH1 peptide vaccine. This chain uses TRBV6-5 with TRBJ1-1, with D hard to call. This receptor was taken from a man aged 30 to 39 with glioma. The CDR3 protein is CASSYGGKNTEAFF. For the CDR3, the DNA is TGTGCCAGCAGTTACGGAGGGAAGAACACTGAAGCTTTCTTT.